What follows describes a single T cell receptor (beta chain). The CDR3 does not close with the conserved phenylalanine or tryptophan, likely indicating a read error. Priming with a constant-region primer yielded TCR beta cDNA from about 540 ng total RNA. Investigators got TCR beta libraries out of three nested multiplex PCR rounds, done with slightly modified ARM-PCR. The first two PCR rounds, roughly 10 cycles each, used TRBV1-TRBV30 forward primers and a C-beta reverse primer. TCRdb recomputed calls from the multiplex PCR reads with MiXCR, one row per CDR3 protein. The sample holds some 55,000 distinct CDR3 sequences, around three quarters seen once. Trimming at V came to 4 bases and at J to 3 bases, leaving 4 bases not matched to a gene. The CDR3 runs to 15 residues. The record originates from a study of tumor-infiltrating lymphocytes in primary liver carcinoma. From unsorted bulk tissue weighing roughly 17-31 mg, DNA and RNA were co-extracted. Patients in the cohort were treatment-naive and living with chronic HBV infection. Every tumor was sampled at five separate regions. Over 80% viable tumor cells were present in every tumor sample.

This sequence originates from a man between 40 and 49 years old with primary liver carcinoma and hepatitis B virus infection. The sequenced sample was liver tumor tissue from sampling region 2. Documented subset: tumor region T2, inferior pole. The V and J genes are TRBV12-3 or TRBV12-4 and TRBJ2-1; TRBD1 aligns across 9 bases. CDR3 sequence: CASSYDRGNYNEQFL. The DNA of the CDR3 is TGTGCCAGCAGTTATGACAGGGGGAACTACAATGAGCAGTTCTTA.